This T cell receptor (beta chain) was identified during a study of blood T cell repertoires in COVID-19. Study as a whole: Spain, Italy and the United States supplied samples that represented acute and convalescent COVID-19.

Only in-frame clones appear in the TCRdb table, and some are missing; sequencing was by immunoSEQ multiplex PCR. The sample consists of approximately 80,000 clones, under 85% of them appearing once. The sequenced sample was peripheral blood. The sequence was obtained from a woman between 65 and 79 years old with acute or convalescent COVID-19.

CDR3 in amino acids: CATGGKGFFTHEQYF. CDR3 DNA sequence: TGTGCCACAGGGGGGAAGGGGTTTTTTACCCACGAGCAGTACTTC. This sequence joins TRBV10-3 and TRBJ2-7; perhaps TRBD1 as D (7 bases). The CDR3 runs to 15 residues. Germline values: CDR1 ENHRY, CDR2 SYGVKD. V was clipped by 10 bases and J by 5 bases, with 24 bases between them.